This passage covers 30 T cell receptor beta chains from one sample sequenced in a study of T cell responses to AZD1222 COVID-19 vaccine. This table comes from immunoSEQ multiplex PCR, and its TCRdb copy is limited to in-frame clones, with some not included. The sample has over 85,000 clones, roughly 90% seen once. The material was peripheral blood, obtained on day 0 of AZD1222 vaccination. The receptors here all came from an adult in good health.

V gene TRBV19 combines with J gene TRBJ2-1, with TRBD2 matching 9 bases. There are 13 residues in the CDR3. Germline assignment: CDR1 LNHDA and CDR2 SQIVND (reference sequence). V gave up 5 bases and J gave up 10 bases; unmatched junction bases: 6. In nucleotides, the CDR3 is TGTGCCAGTAGTCCTATGCTAGCGGGGGAGCAGTTCTTC. Amino acid sequence: CASSPMLAGEQFF.

V usage is TRBV11-3 and J usage is TRBJ2-1, with 8 bases fitting TRBD1. In germline, CDR1 is SGHNT, CDR2 YENEEA. This CDR3 is 16 amino acids long. With 5 bases clipped from V and 6 bases from J, the junction kept 12 bases outside the gene matches. DNA for the CDR3: TGTGCCAGCAGCCCATCTCTGGACAGGGCGCCCAATGAGCAGTTCTTC. This translates into CASSPSLDRAPNEQFF.

This chain joins TRBV28 and TRBJ2-6; D may be TRBD1 (6 bases). Germline V CDR1 and CDR2: MDHEN, SYDVKM. The CDR3 sequence is 17 residues long. Trimming shortened V by 5 bases and J by 1 base, and 15 bases separated the two germline ends. The CDR3 coding sequence is TGTGCCAGCAGTCTCCCCTTAGGGGGATCTGGGGCCAACGTCCTGACTTTC. It yields the protein CASSLPLGGSGANVLTF.

The chain recombines TRBV4-1 with TRBJ1-6, with D perhaps matching TRBD1 (5 bases). V was shortened by 6 bases and J by 8 bases, with 17 bases between the two germline ends. In germline, CDR1 is MGHRA, CDR2 YSYEKL. The CDR3 covers 15 residues. The CDR3 protein is CASRLYEGEDSPLHF. The CDR3 nucleotides read TGCGCCAGCAGGCTCTACGAAGGGGAGGATTCACCCCTCCACTTT.

CDR3 DNA: TGTGCCAGCAGCTCGACAGGGAGCAATCAGCCCCAGCATTTT. Residues: CASSSTGSNQPQHF. The chain is built from TRBV11-2 and TRBJ1-5; 7 nucleotides line up with TRBD1. The CDR3 extends over 14 amino acids. Trimming cost V 4 bases and J 1 base; bases outside gene matches: 1. Germline CDR1 and CDR2: SGHAT and FQNNGV.

The rearrangement links TRBV11-3 to TRBJ2-3; 9 nucleotides line up with TRBD2. The CDR3 is made up of 15 amino acids. Germline V gene sequence: CDR1 SGHNT, CDR2 YENEEA. Trimming removed 4 bases from V and 4 bases from J; junction bases left unmatched: 6. The CDR3 nucleotides are TGTGCCAGCAGCTCCCTTGGCGGGGGGGCAGATACGCAGTATTTT. Translated: CASSSLGGGADTQYF.

V usage is TRBV18 and J usage is TRBJ1-6, with TRBD1 matching over 9 bases. Per germline, CDR1 KGHSH and CDR2 LQKENI. The CDR3 length is 14 residues. V lost 8 bases and J lost 14; bases outside the gene matches: 13. This chain's CDR3 is CASRRDRAHPALHF. The CDR3 DNA is TGTGCCAGCCGACGGGACAGGGCCCATCCGGCCCTCCACTTT.

The rearrangement uses TRBV4-2 and TRBJ1-5; no firm D call. The V end lost 1 base, the J end lost 0 bases, and 4 bases lay between the germline ends. CDR1 is LGHNA and CDR2 is YNFKEQ in the germline V gene. The CDR3 is 14 residues long. CDR3 coding DNA: TGTGCCAGCAGCCAAGGGAATAGCAATCAGCCCCAGCATTTT. It encodes CASSQGNSNQPQHF.

The rearrangement uses TRBV2 and TRBJ2-7, with D possibly TRBD1 on 6 matching bases. Trimming shortened V by 9 bases and J by 5 bases, and 14 bases separated the two germline ends. From germline, CDR1 is SNHLY and CDR2 FYNNEI. The CDR3 covers 12 residues. CDR3 residues: CASTGFLDEQYF. The CDR3 bases are TGTGCCAGTACAGGGTTTCTCGACGAGCAGTACTTC.

The rearrangement uses TRBV28 and TRBJ2-1; 9 bases map to TRBD2. The CDR3 runs to 14 residues. With 6 bases clipped from V and 3 bases from J, the junction kept 3 bases outside the gene matches. Looked up from germline, CDR1 is MDHEN and CDR2 is SYDVKM. The CDR3 DNA reads TGTGCCAGCAGCCTAGCGGGAATCTACAATGAGCAGTTCTTC. The encoded protein is CASSLAGIYNEQFF. Drawing the rest from reference TRBV28 and TRBJ2-1, the complete variable domain is DVKVTQSSRYLVKRTGEKVFLECVQDMDHENMFWYRQDPGLGLRLIYFSYDVKMKEKGDIPEGYSVSREKKERFSLILESASTNQTSMYLCASSLAGIYNEQFFGPGTRLTVL.

This chain's CDR3 is CASSLVSPQGKNIQYF. The CDR3, as DNA: TGTGCCAGCAGCTTAGTGTCCCCGCAAGGAAAAAACATTCAGTACTTC. This chain joins TRBV11-2 and TRBJ2-4; D uncertain. Trimming shortened V by 1 base and J by 4 bases, and 14 bases separated the two germline ends. The CDR3 sequence is 16 residues long. In germline, CDR1 is SGHAT, CDR2 FQNNGV.

This clone has only one observation. The chain has TRBV30 and TRBJ1-1; 8 bases agree with TRBD1. With V trimmed by 5 bases and J by 3 bases, 5 bases remained unmatched. CDR3 length: 13 residues. CDR1 and CDR2 from the germline V gene are GTSNPN and SVGIG (reference sequence). The CDR3 sequence is CAWDRGRDTEAFF. CDR3 nucleotides: TGTGCCTGGGACAGGGGACGGGACACTGAAGCTTTCTTT.

This clone was counted between two and nine times. This chain links TRBV4-2 with TRBJ2-5, with 8 bases that match TRBD2. With 0 bases clipped from V and 1 base from J, the junction kept 1 base outside the gene matches. Germline-derived CDR1 and CDR2 are LGHNA and YNFKEQ. There are 15 residues in the CDR3. In DNA form, the CDR3 reads TGTGCCAGCAGCCAAGATCGGGGGGGCCAAGAGACCCAGTACTTC. Protein product: CASSQDRGGQETQYF.

The chain carries TRBV15 and TRBJ1-5; no definite D call. The CDR3 has 13 residues. V was trimmed by 5 bases and J by 5 bases, leaving 10 bases between them. Germline CDR1 LNHNV, CDR2 YYDKDF (reference sequence). The CDR3 coding sequence is TGTGCCACCAGCGACCCGAGCGATCAGCCCCAGCATTTT. Translation: CATSDPSDQPQHF.

The rearrangement links TRBV19 to TRBJ1-1, with D unclear. From germline, CDR1 is LNHDA and CDR2 SQIVND (reference sequence). The V and J ends lost 5 bases and 6 bases respectively, with 16 bases between them. The CDR3 has 14 residues. CDR3 in amino acids: CASSVSNRRPEAFF. The CDR3 coding sequence is TGTGCCAGTAGTGTGTCGAACCGCCGTCCTGAAGCTTTCTTT.

This clone has only one observation. V and J are TRBV24-1 and TRBJ2-2, with D unresolved. Trimming took off 4 bases at V and 4 bases at J, with 6 bases between the two ends. The germline CDR1 and CDR2 sequences are KGHDR and SFDVKD. CDR3 length equals 13 residues. CDR3 coding DNA: TGTGCCACCAGTGAGGGTCCCACCGGGGAGCTGTTTTTT. Its protein product is CATSEGPTGELFF.

The V and J genes are TRBV11-2 and TRBJ1-2, with D possibly TRBD1 on 6 matching bases. Trimming stripped 0 bases from V and 8 bases from J, with 10 bases between. Germline V gene lookup returns CDR1 SGHAT and CDR2 FQNNGV. The CDR3 has 13 residues. The CDR3 DNA follows: TGTGCCAGCAGCTTAGAGGGGGCGCAGGGCTACACCTTC. This sequence encodes CASSLEGAQGYTF.

The DNA for the CDR3 is TGTGCCAGCAAATTGGGCGGGGCTAATGAAAAACTGTTTTTT. Translated: CASKLGGANEKLFF. This rearrangement joins TRBV6-5 to TRBJ1-4, with D unclear. Per the germline V gene, CDR1 is MNHEY and CDR2 is SVGAGI. CDR3 size: 14 residues. V lost 7 bases and J 3 bases, leaving 12 bases between the germline ends.

Here the CDR3 reads CASSVRGGGNTIYF. The CDR3 coding sequence is TGTGCCAGCAGCGTCAGGGGTGGTGGAAACACCATATATTTT. The J gene is TRBJ1-3, the V gene TRBV7-6; maybe TRBD1 (6 bases). In germline, CDR1 is SGHVS, CDR2 FNYEAQ. V lost 5 bases, J lost 3 bases, and 11 bases lay in between. The CDR3 sequence is 14 residues long. Full variable domain (outside the CDR3, taken from reference TRBV7-6 and TRBJ1-3): GAGVSQSPRYKVTKRGQDVALRCDPISGHVSLYWYRQALGQGPEFLTYFNYEAQQDKSGLPNDRFSAERPEGSISTLTIQRTEQRDSAMYRCASSVRGGGNTIYFGEGSWLTVV.

The chain carries TRBV11-2 and TRBJ2-3, with D unresolved. The CDR3 has 13 amino acids. V was cut by 1 base and J by 5 bases, with 7 bases left in between. CDR1 and CDR2 from the germline V gene are SGHAT and FQNNGV. CDR3 region: CASSLVEGDTQYF. The CDR3 DNA follows: TGTGCCAGCAGCTTAGTGGAAGGAGATACGCAGTATTTT.

The chain links TRBV4-2 to TRBJ1-3; D may be TRBD1 (6 bases). The ends were cut back, 3 bases at V and 1 base at J, with 19 bases in the middle. CDR3 length: 18 residues. The V gene's germline CDR1 is LGHNA and CDR2 YNFKEQ. This CDR3 is CASSQRLGGANSGNTIYF. CDR3 bases: TGTGCCAGCAGCCAGCGCCTCGGGGGGGCAAATTCTGGAAACACCATATATTTT.

Comment on this clone: At one of its ends the junction is not consistent with the germline gene, which may arise from a read error. The chain has TRBV29-1 and TRBJ2-7, with D possibly being TRBD1 or TRBD2 (6 bases each). Germline V gives CDR1 SQVTM, CDR2 ANQGSEA. This CDR3 has 12 residues. The CDR3 bases are TGCAGCGCTGTGCTTGAAGGGGGGACGGCTATTTTC. This translates into CSAVLEGGTAIF.

The chain combines TRBV3-1 (or the pseudogene TRBV3-2) with TRBJ1-2, with TRBD1 matching over 8 bases. J lost 8 bases, V lost 4 bases, and 12 bases had no gene match. The CDR3 loop spans 15 amino acids. CDR1 and CDR2 (germline): LGHDT, YNNKEL (reference sequence). This chain's CDR3 is CASSRGQGRRWGYTF. CDR3 in DNA: TGTGCCAGCAGCCGAGGACAGGGAAGAAGGTGGGGCTACACCTTC.

The DNA of the CDR3 is TGTGCCACTCAGGAAGGGTTTGGATCCCAGCCCCAGCATTTT. This sequence encodes CATQEGFGSQPQHF. The chain employs TRBV6-5 and TRBJ1-5; D unresolved. The V and J ends lost 10 bases and 7 bases respectively, with 20 bases between them. The CDR3 has 14 residues. CDR1 MNHEY and CDR2 SVGAGI come from the germline V gene.

CDR3 sequence reads: CASSGRDRVSYGYTF. The CDR3 DNA reads TGTGCCAGCAGCGGCCGGGACAGGGTGTCCTATGGCTACACCTTC. V gene TRBV5-4 combines with J gene TRBJ1-2; 9 bases map to TRBD1. The CDR3 contains 15 residues. V trimming: 4 bases; J trimming: 4 bases; junction bases outside the gene matches: 8. CDR1 and CDR2 from the germline V gene are SGHNT and YYREEE (reference sequence).

The V call is TRBV10-3, the J call TRBJ2-7; tentatively, D is TRBD2 (5 bases). Germline-derived CDR1 and CDR2 are ENHRY and SYGVKD. The CDR3 is made up of 13 amino acids. Trimming stripped 8 bases from V and 1 base from J, with 12 bases between. The CDR3 coding sequence is TGTGCCATCGGGCCCCGGGGTTCCTACGAGCAGTACTTC. It specifies CAIGPRGSYEQYF.

The chain employs TRBV4-2 and TRBJ1-4; no definite D call. This CDR3 comprises 16 residues. CDR1 LGHNA and CDR2 YNFKEQ come from the germline V gene. V shed 1 base and J shed 6 bases, with 15 bases lying between them. The CDR3 spells CASSQAGPENDEKLFF. The CDR3, as DNA: TGTGCCAGCAGCCAAGCTGGGCCGGAGAATGATGAAAAACTGTTTTTT.

The V call is TRBV6-2 or TRBV6-3, the J call TRBJ2-7; D might be TRBD1 (6 bases). This CDR3 region has 15 residues. V lost 6 bases and J lost 3, with 18 bases in between. Germline CDR1 is MNHEY and CDR2 is SVGEGT. CDR3 DNA sequence: TGTGCCAGCAGCGGGCGTACAGGGACGCTCTACGAGCAGTACTTC. Protein: CASSGRTGTLYEQYF.

The gene calls are TRBV24-1 and TRBJ1-4, with 7 bases identical to TRBD1. CDR1 is KGHDR, CDR2 SFDVKD, per germline. Unmatched junction bases numbered 5, after V lost 4 bases and J lost 7 bases. The CDR3 length is 14 residues. In DNA, the CDR3 is TGTGCCACCAGTGACCCAGGGACAGCTGAAAAACTGTTTTTT. Its translation: CATSDPGTAEKLFF.

On this clone: Different DNA sequences within this sample yield the same CDR3. The chain is built from TRBV7-9 and TRBJ1-6; 9 bases are a match to TRBD1. Germline V CDR1 and CDR2: SEHNR, FQNEAQ (reference sequence). The CDR3 sequence is 16 residues long. The ends lost 4 bases at V and 4 bases at J; junction bases unmatched: 5. In nucleotides, the CDR3 is TGTGCCAGCAGCTCCGGACAGGGGTTTTATAATTCACCCCTCCACTTT. Translation: CASSSGQGFYNSPLHF.